This T cell receptor beta chain was found in a study of blood T cell repertoires in COVID-19. Using immunoSEQ multiplex PCR, the repertoire was profiled, and TCRdb retains in-frame clones only, with some absent. The sample holds roughly 190,000 clones, around 79% seen once. Trimming removed 0 bases from V and 4 bases from J, with 4 bases in between. The CDR3 consists of 13 residues. CDR1 is SGHAT and CDR2 is FQNNGV in the germline V gene. This chain connects TRBV11-2 to TRBJ1-5; D is unclear. This sequence originates from a woman in her 50s with acute or convalescent COVID-19. Material for sequencing was peripheral blood. The CDR3 DNA reads as TGTGCCAGCAGCTTAGACAGGAATCAGCCCCAGCATTTT. Protein: CASSLDRNQPQHF.